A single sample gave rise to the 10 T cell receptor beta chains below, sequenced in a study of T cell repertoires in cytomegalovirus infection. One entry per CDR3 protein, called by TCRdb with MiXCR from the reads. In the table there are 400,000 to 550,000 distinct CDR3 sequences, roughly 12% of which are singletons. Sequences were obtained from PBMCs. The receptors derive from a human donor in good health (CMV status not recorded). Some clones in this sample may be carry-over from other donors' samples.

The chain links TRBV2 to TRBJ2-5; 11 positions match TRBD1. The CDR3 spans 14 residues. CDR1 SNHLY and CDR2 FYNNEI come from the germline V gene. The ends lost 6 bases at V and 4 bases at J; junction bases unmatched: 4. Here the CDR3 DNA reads TGTGCCAGCAGGAGGGGGACAGGGGGAGAGACCCAGTACTTC. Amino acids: CASRRGTGGETQYF.

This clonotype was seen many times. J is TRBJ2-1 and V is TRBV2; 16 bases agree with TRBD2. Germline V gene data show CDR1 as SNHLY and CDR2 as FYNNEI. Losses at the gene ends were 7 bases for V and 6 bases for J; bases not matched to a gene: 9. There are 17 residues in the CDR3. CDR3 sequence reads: CASTWGTSGGASNEQFF. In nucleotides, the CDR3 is TGTGCCAGCACCTGGGGGACTAGCGGGGGGGCCTCCAATGAGCAGTTCTTC.

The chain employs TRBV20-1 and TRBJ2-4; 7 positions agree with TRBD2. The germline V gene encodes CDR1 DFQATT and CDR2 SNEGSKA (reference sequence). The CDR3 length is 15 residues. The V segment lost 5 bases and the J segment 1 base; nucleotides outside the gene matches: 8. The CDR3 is CSAPGLGGAKNIQYF. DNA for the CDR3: TGCAGTGCTCCTGGACTAGGTGGGGCCAAAAACATTCAGTACTTC.

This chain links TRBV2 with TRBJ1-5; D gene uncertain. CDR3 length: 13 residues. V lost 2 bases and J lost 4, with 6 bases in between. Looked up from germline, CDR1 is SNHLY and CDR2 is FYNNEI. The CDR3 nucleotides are TGTGCCAGCAGTGAAATCGGAAATCAGCCCCAGCATTTT. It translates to CASSEIGNQPQHF. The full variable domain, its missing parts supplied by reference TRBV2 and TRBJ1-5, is EPEVTQTPSHQVTQMGQEVILRCVPISNHLYFYWYRQILGQKVEFLVSFYNNEISEKSEIFDDQFSVERPDGSNFTLKIRSTKLEDSAMYFCASSEIGNQPQHFGDGTRLSIL.

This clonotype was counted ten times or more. CDR3 loop: CASGIHGTGGEKLFF. CDR3 sequence (DNA): TGCGCCAGCGGGATCCACGGGACAGGAGGTGAAAAACTGTTTTTT. The V gene is TRBV5-1, the J gene TRBJ1-4; TRBD1 matches 8 bases. Losses at the gene ends were 7 bases for V and 7 bases for J; bases not matched to a gene: 12. The CDR3 has 15 residues. Germline V gene sequence: CDR1 SGHRS, CDR2 YFSETQ.

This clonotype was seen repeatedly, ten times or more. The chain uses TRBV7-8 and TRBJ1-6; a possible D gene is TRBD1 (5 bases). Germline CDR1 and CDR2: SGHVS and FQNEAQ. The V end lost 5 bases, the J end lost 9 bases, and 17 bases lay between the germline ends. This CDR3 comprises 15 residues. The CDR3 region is CASSAGGGRLSPLHF. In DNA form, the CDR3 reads TGTGCCAGCAGCGCCGGGGGGGGTCGCCTTTCACCCCTCCACTTT.

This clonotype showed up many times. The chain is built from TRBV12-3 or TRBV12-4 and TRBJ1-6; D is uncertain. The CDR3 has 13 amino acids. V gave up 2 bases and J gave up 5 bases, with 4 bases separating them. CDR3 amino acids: CASSLTDNSPLHF. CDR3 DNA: TGTGCCAGCAGTTTAACCGATAATTCACCCCTCCACTTT.

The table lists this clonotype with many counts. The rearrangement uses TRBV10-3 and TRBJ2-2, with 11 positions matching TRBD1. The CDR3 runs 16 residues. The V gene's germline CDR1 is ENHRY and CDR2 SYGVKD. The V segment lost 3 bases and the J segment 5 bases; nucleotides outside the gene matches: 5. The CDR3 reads CAISDSRDRGTGELFF. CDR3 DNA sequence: TGTGCCATCAGTGACTCCCGGGACAGGGGGACCGGGGAGCTGTTTTTT.

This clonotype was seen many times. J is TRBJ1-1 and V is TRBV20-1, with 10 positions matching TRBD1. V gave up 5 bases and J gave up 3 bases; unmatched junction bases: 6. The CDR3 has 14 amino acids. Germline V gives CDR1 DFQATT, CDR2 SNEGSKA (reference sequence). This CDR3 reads CSAWGQGTDTEAFF. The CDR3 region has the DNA TGCAGTGCTTGGGGACAGGGGACGGACACTGAAGCTTTCTTT.

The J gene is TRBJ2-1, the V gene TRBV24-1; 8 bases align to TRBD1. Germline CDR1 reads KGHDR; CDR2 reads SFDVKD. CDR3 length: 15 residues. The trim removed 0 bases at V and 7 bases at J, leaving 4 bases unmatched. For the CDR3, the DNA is TGTGCCACCAGTGATTTGGGACAGGGTAAGAATGAGCAGTTCTTC. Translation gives CATSDLGQGKNEQFF.